The 27 T cell receptor beta chains in this list originate from one sample, sequenced in a study of T cells in Graves' hyperthyroidism and ophthalmopathy. Amplified TCR beta CDR3 regions came from RNA transcripts. A first-round RT-PCR of the TCR CDR3 used the HTBI primer set. TCRdb redid the calling of the multiplex PCR reads with MiXCR, one entry per CDR3 protein. The data show over 500,000 distinct CDR3 sequences, approximately 14% seen once. Sample: blood. Source of these receptors: a woman aged 40 to 49 with Graves' hyperthyroidism.

The genes are TRBV20-1 and TRBJ2-5, with 8 positions matching TRBD1. The CDR3 contains 13 residues. CDR1 is DFQATT and CDR2 is SNEGSKA in the germline V gene (reference sequence). With V trimmed by 5 bases and J by 4 bases, 6 bases remained unmatched. CDR3 nucleotides: TGCAGTGCTGACATCGACAGGGGAGAGACCCAGTACTTC. Residues: CSADIDRGETQYF.

At least ten counts were recorded for this clonotype. The chain uses TRBV12-3 or TRBV12-4 and TRBJ2-3, with 7 bases aligning to TRBD1. The CDR3 is 14 amino acids. Trimming at V came to 3 bases and at J to 3 bases, leaving 3 bases not matched to a gene. This CDR3 is CASSFDRVTDTQYF. CDR3 in DNA: TGTGCCAGCAGTTTTGACAGGGTAACAGATACGCAGTATTTT.

This clonotype was counted ten times or more. The chain employs TRBV20-1 and TRBJ2-7; D is undetermined. The CDR3 has 13 amino acids. Germline loops: CDR1 DFQATT, CDR2 SNEGSKA (reference sequence). Trimming cost V 2 bases and J 0 bases, with 8 bases left between them. DNA of the CDR3: TGCAGTGCTAGAAACTCTCTCTCCTACGAGCAGTACTTC. It codes for CSARNSLSYEQYF.

The chain carries TRBV5-4 and TRBJ2-1; 13 positions match TRBD2. Germline CDR1 SGHNT, CDR2 YYREEE (reference sequence). The CDR3 is 15 residues long. Trimming at V came to 4 bases and at J to 5 bases, leaving 3 bases not matched to a gene. CDR3 sequence: CASSGGLAGNNEQFF. The CDR3 DNA reads TGTGCCAGCAGCGGGGGACTAGCGGGAAACAATGAGCAGTTCTTC.

This clonotype was found many times. The V call is TRBV12-3 or TRBV12-4, the J call TRBJ2-1; tentative D call: TRBD2 (5 bases). Trimming left V 3 bases short and J 0 bases short, with 12 bases between. This CDR3 spans 16 amino acids. CDR3 DNA sequence: TGTGCCAGCAGTTTGGGTAGCGCGAGCTCCTACAATGAGCAGTTCTTC. Translation gives CASSLGSASSYNEQFF.

The rearrangement links TRBV29-1 to TRBJ2-7; TRBD2 might be the D (5 bases). CDR3 length equals 14 residues. Germline V gene lookup returns CDR1 SQVTM and CDR2 ANQGSEA. V lost 7 bases to trimming and J lost 4 bases, with 20 bases between them. CDR3 sequence: CSGQVVDSGYEQYF. CDR3 DNA: TGCAGCGGACAAGTGGTGGACTCTGGATACGAGCAGTACTTC.

The table lists this clonotype with many counts. The V gene is TRBV28, the J gene TRBJ1-4; TRBD1 might be the D (5 bases). CDR3 length: 14 residues. Germline CDR1 is MDHEN and CDR2 is SYDVKM. The V and J ends lost 6 bases and 4 bases respectively, with 12 bases between them. CDR3 in amino acids: CASSPSGGNEKLFF. The CDR3 nucleotides are TGTGCCAGCAGCCCATCCGGGGGTAATGAAAAACTGTTTTTT.

This clonotype was seen repeatedly, ten times or more. V is TRBV12-3 or TRBV12-4 and J is TRBJ2-5; D is unclear. The CDR3 is 14 residues long. Deletions cut 5 bases from V and 1 base from J, with 11 bases between. CDR3 region: CASSPRRSQETQYF. In DNA form, the CDR3 reads TGTGCCAGCAGTCCGCGACGCAGCCAAGAGACCCAGTACTTC.

There are many counts of this clonotype. The CDR3 bases are TGTGCCAGTACTCTCCTAGGTCAGCCCCAGCATTTT. Protein sequence: CASTLLGQPQHF. The V call is TRBV19, the J call TRBJ1-5, with D uncertain. The V and J ends lost 7 bases and 6 bases respectively, with 10 bases between them. Germline lookup yields CDR1 LNHDA and CDR2 SQIVND (reference sequence). The CDR3 runs 12 residues.

In this sample, this clonotype turned up many times. The chain combines TRBV30 with TRBJ1-2; TRBD1 aligns across 9 bases. Germline V gene sequence: CDR1 GTSNPN, CDR2 SVGIG (reference sequence). The CDR3 extends over 16 amino acids. V dropped 1 base and J dropped 0; count of bases not matched to a gene: 6. The CDR3: CAWSGGQGNTNYGYTF. The CDR3 nucleotides read TGTGCCTGGAGTGGGGGACAGGGAAATACTAACTATGGCTACACCTTC.

This clonotype was seen at least ten times. The chain links TRBV28 to TRBJ2-2, with D possibly matching TRBD1 (5 bases). The CDR3 sequence is 13 residues long. From germline, CDR1 is MDHEN and CDR2 SYDVKM. Trimming cost V 8 bases and J 1 base, with 8 bases left between them. Here the CDR3 DNA reads TGTGCCAGCGGTACAGGGAACACCGGGGAGCTGTTTTTT. It codes for CASGTGNTGELFF.

This clonotype was found many times. The DNA of the CDR3 is TGTGCCTGGAGTGTACAGCCGGGGGTCAATGAAAAACTGTTTTTT. This gives the protein CAWSVQPGVNEKLFF. The rearrangement links TRBV30 to TRBJ1-4; perhaps TRBD1 as D (5 bases). With 0 bases removed from V and 5 bases from J, the gap between germline ends came to 13 bases. Germline loops: CDR1 GTSNPN, CDR2 SVGIG (reference sequence). This CDR3 is built from 15 residues.

The table lists this clonotype with many counts. The chain uses TRBV19 and TRBJ1-5; TRBD1 is a possible D gene (5 bases). The ends were cut back, 6 bases at V and 0 bases at J, with 18 bases in the middle. The CDR3 is 17 amino acids. Germline CDR1 and CDR2: LNHDA and SQIVND (reference sequence). The CDR3 region is CASSRNGAELSNQPQHF. CDR3 DNA: TGTGCCAGTAGCCGGAACGGGGCGGAACTTAGCAATCAGCCCCAGCATTTT.

The sample holds many counts of this clonotype. The rearrangement links TRBV13 to TRBJ2-7; 10 bases are a match to TRBD2. Looked up from germline, CDR1 is PRHDT and CDR2 is FYEKMQ (reference sequence). Trimming took 8 bases from V and 2 from J; bases not matched to a gene: 9. The CDR3 is 15 amino acids. CDR3 bases: TGTGCCAGCGGGAGGACTAGCGGTTTGGCCTACGAGCAGTACTTC. Protein sequence: CASGRTSGLAYEQYF.

The chain couples TRBV13 to TRBJ2-1; 10 nucleotides agree with TRBD1. The CDR3 contains 16 residues. The germline CDR1 and CDR2 sequences are PRHDT and FYEKMQ (reference sequence). V trimming: 5 bases; J trimming: 5 bases; junction bases outside the gene matches: 9. Here the CDR3 reads CASSTQGQGIDNEQFF. The CDR3 nucleotides read TGTGCCAGCAGCACCCAGGGACAGGGGATTGACAATGAGCAGTTCTTC.

This clonotype was seen at least ten times. The chain combines TRBV7-8 with TRBJ1-1, with TRBD1 as a possible D gene (5 bases). Germline CDR1 SGHVS, CDR2 FQNEAQ. V was shortened by 3 bases and J by 3 bases, with 11 bases between the two germline ends. The CDR3 runs to 14 residues. The CDR3 DNA follows: TGTGCCAGCAGCTTCCAGGGAGCCGACACTGAAGCTTTCTTT. Translated, it gives CASSFQGADTEAFF.

This clonotype was counted a few times. A much larger clone is a single base away; this may be a read error. The CDR3 reads CASSDSGTGVNYDYTF. CDR3 bases: TGTGCCAGCAGTGATTCCGGGACAGGGGTTAACTATGACTACACCTTC. The chain recombines TRBV12-3 or TRBV12-4 with TRBJ1-2; TRBD1 matches at 10 bases. The CDR3 spans 16 residues.

The genes are TRBV6-2 or TRBV6-3 and TRBJ1-2; a possible D gene is TRBD1 (5 bases). The CDR3 sequence is 17 residues long. Deletions cut 2 bases from V and 4 bases from J, with 20 bases between. Germline V gene sequence: CDR1 MNHEY, CDR2 SVGEGT. The CDR3 is CASSYGLGAGRLYGYTF. CDR3 DNA: TGTGCCAGCAGTTACGGACTCGGGGCAGGGCGGCTCTATGGCTACACCTTC.

This clonotype was seen many times. This chain links TRBV7-9 with TRBJ2-7, with 9 bases fitting TRBD2. CDR1 and CDR2 from the germline V gene are SEHNR and FQNEAQ (reference sequence). This CDR3 is 15 amino acids long. After removal of 5 bases from V and 4 bases from J, the junction contained 9 bases not matched to a gene. In DNA form, the CDR3 reads TGTGCCAGCAGCGCCTATTCAGCGGGAGGTTACGAGCAGTACTTC. It is translated as CASSAYSAGGYEQYF.

About this clonotype itself: The junction differs from germline at one of its ends, possibly a read error. The CDR3, as DNA: TGCGCCAGCAGCGAAGCAGGGGCCCTACAAGAGATCCAGTACTTC. It specifies CASSEAGALQEIQYF. The V and J genes are TRBV5-1 and TRBJ2-5, with a weak D call TRBD1 (6 bases). Germline CDR1 is SGHRS and CDR2 is YFSETQ. This CDR3 comprises 15 residues.

In its sample, this clonotype was seen many times. The chain joins TRBV28 to TRBJ1-5; D remains unclear. CDR1 and CDR2 from the germline V gene are MDHEN and SYDVKM. The germline V and J ends were trimmed by 6 bases and 4 bases, with 16 bases remaining between them. The CDR3 has 15 residues. The CDR3 is CASRTSRPTNQPQHF. CDR3 coding DNA: TGTGCCAGCAGGACGTCCCGGCCGACTAATCAGCCCCAGCATTTT. The full variable domain, in which reference TRBV28 and TRBJ1-5 provide the parts outside the CDR3, is DVKVTQSSRYLVKRTGEKVFLECVQDMDHENMFWYRQDPGLGLRLIYFSYDVKMKEKGDIPEGYSVSREKKERFSLILESASTNQTSMYLCASRTSRPTNQPQHFGDGTRLSIL.

This clonotype was seen repeatedly, ten times or more. The rearrangement links TRBV7-2 to TRBJ2-1; the D call may be TRBD1 or TRBD2 (5 bases each). V lost 5 bases, J lost 3 bases, and 14 bases lay in between. Germline-derived CDR1 and CDR2 are SGHTA and FQGNSA. There are 15 residues in the CDR3. CDR3 amino acids: CASSTPGAVYNEQFF. In nucleotides, the CDR3 is TGTGCCAGCAGCACTCCCGGGGCGGTCTACAATGAGCAGTTCTTC.

The chain employs TRBV10-3 and TRBJ2-3; D is perhaps TRBD1 (6 bases). Germline V lookup: CDR1 ENHRY, CDR2 SYGVKD. There are 16 residues in the CDR3. V was shortened by 2 bases and J by 4 bases, with 16 bases between the two germline ends. The CDR3 DNA reads TGTGCCATCAGTGAGCTACAGGGATACGGTGCAGATACGCAGTATTTT. Its protein is CAISELQGYGADTQYF.

This clonotype was recorded at least ten times. The chain uses TRBV10-2 and TRBJ1-1; D call uncertain. CDR3 length: 11 amino acids. Trimming stripped 5 bases from V and 0 bases from J, with 1 base between. CDR1 WSHSY and CDR2 SAAADI come from the germline V gene. The CDR3 sequence: CASSMNTEAFF. Written as DNA, the CDR3 is TGCGCCAGCAGTATGAACACTGAAGCTTTCTTT.

On this clonotype itself: One end of the junction is discordant with germline, which a read error may explain. V usage is TRBV7-8 and J usage is TRBJ2-7; 9 positions agree with TRBD1. The CDR3 runs to 14 residues. CDR1 and CDR2 from the germline V gene are SGHVS and FQNEAQ. CDR3 nucleotide sequence: TGTGTCAGCAGCCCCGGGACAGGGACCTACGAGCAGTACTTC. This encodes CVSSPGTGTYEQYF. Full variable domain (outside the CDR3, taken from reference TRBV7-8 and TRBJ2-7): GAGVSQSPRYKVAKRGQDVALRCDPISGHVSLFWYQQALGQGPEFLTYFQNEAQLDKSGLPSDRFFAERPEGSVSTLKIQRTQQEDSAVYLCVSSPGTGTYEQYFGPGTRLTVT.

CDR3 in amino acids: CSVFGGGLAEKLFF. CDR3 sequence (DNA): TGCAGCGTTTTCGGGGGAGGATTGGCTGAAAAACTGTTTTTT. V usage is TRBV29-1 and J usage is TRBJ1-4; TRBD1 might be the D (5 bases). The CDR3 is 14 residues long. Per germline, CDR1 SQVTM and CDR2 ANQGSEA. With 5 bases removed from V and 7 bases from J, the gap between germline ends came to 17 bases.

This clonotype occurred a few times. CDR3 nucleotide sequence: TGTGCCAGCACCGGGCAGTCCTACGAGCAGTACTTC. Its protein is CASTGQSYEQYF. The V call is TRBV6-1, the J call TRBJ2-7; D unresolved. CDR1 is MNHNS, CDR2 SASEGT, per germline. This CDR3 is built from 12 residues. V lost 7 bases to trimming and J lost 1 base, with 8 bases between them.